The T cell receptor (beta chain) under discussion was sequenced for a study of immune reconstitution after stem cell transplant in scleroderma. A single record per CDR3 protein comes from TCRdb applying MiXCR to the RT-PCR reads. The sample lists around 5,600 distinct CDR3 sequences; 7.5% to 9% were seen once. This CDR3 spans 14 amino acids. Trimming cost V 6 bases and J 3 bases, with 11 bases left between them. Germline V CDR1 and CDR2: SGHVS, FNYEAQ. This clonotype counts as medium-sized (0.01 to 0.1%). The rearrangement links TRBV7-6 to TRBJ2-2, with D perhaps given as TRBD1 or TRBD2 (5 bases each). The receptor's source is a male donor with systemic sclerosis. The material was obtained before or after autologous hematopoietic stem cell transplantation (not recorded which). The CDR3, as DNA: TGTGCCAGCAGTTCACAGGAGGACACCGGGGAGCTGTTTTTT. It specifies CASSSQEDTGELFF.